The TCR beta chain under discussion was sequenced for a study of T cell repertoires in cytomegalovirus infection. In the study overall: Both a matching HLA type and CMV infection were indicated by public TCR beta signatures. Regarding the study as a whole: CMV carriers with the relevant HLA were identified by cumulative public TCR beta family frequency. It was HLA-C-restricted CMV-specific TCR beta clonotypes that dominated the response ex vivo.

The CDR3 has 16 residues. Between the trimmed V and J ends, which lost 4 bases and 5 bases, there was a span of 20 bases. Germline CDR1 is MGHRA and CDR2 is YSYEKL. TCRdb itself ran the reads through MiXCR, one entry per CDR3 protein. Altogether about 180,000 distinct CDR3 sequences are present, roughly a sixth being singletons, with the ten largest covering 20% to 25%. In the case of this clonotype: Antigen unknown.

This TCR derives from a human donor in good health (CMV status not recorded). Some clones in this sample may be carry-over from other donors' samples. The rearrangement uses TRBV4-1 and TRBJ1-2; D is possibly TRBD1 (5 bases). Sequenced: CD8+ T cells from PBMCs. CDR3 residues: CASSPTISGTRYGYTF. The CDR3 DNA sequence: TGCGCCAGCAGCCCTACCATTTCCGGGACGCGGTATGGCTACACCTTC.